This T cell receptor (beta chain) originates from a study of CD8 T cells in ankylosing spondylitis. Overall study results and limits: The disease-linked clones had a CD8+ phenotype and low blood frequencies. Clones tied to disease were said to be significantly enriched in matched ankylosing spondylitis synovial fluid. About 8 highly homologous variants made up a TCR beta motif, and this motif appeared characteristic of ankylosing spondylitis blood.

This clonotype was seen many times. Its specificity is not known. V shed 6 bases and J 0 bases; nucleotides not matched to a gene: 7. The CDR3 runs to 15 residues. The V gene's germline CDR1 is SQVTM and CDR2 ANQGSEA. Quantitative 5'-RACE was performed with molecular barcodes, and it yielded the TCR beta libraries. TCRdb re-derived calls from the 5' RACE reads in MiXCR, one entry per CDR3 protein. The sample holds 450,000 to 550,000 distinct CDR3 sequences; roughly 5% are singletons and the top ten take under 4.5%. The rearrangement joins TRBV29-1 to TRBJ1-4; 7 nucleotides match TRBD1. This receptor was identified in a male donor with ankylosing spondylitis. The sequencing input was blood, either unsorted or a sorted T cell fraction (not recorded which). The CDR3 coding sequence is TGCAGCGTAACCCTCGGGACAGCAACTAATGAAAAACTGTTTTTT. Translation gives CSVTLGTATNEKLFF.